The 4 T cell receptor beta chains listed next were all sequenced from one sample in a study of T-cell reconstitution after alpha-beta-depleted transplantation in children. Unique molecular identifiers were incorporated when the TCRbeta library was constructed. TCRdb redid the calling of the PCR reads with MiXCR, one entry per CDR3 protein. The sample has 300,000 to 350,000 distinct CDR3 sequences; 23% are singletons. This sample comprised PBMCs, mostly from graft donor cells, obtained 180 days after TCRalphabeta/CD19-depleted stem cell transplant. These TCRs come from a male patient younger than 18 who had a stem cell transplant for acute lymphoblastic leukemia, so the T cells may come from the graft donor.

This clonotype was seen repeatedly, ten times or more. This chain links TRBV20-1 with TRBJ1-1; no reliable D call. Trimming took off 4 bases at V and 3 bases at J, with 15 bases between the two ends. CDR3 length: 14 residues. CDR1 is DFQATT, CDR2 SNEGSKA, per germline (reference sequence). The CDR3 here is CSATRGPRDTEAFF. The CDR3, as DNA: TGCAGTGCTACGAGAGGTCCAAGGGACACTGAAGCTTTCTTT.

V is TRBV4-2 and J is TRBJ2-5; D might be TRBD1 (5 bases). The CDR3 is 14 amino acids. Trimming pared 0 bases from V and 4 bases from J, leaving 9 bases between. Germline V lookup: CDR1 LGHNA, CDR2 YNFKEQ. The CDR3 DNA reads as TGTGCCAGCAGCCAAGAAGGGGCGCGAGAGACCCAGTACTTC. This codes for CASSQEGARETQYF.

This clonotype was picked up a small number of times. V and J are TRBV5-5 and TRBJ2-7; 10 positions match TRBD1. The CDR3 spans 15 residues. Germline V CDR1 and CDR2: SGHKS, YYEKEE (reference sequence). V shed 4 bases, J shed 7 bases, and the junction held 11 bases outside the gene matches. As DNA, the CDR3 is TGTGCCAGCAGCGCGACAGGGGGCGCAGGGAGGGAGCAGTACTTC. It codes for CASSATGGAGREQYF.

The CDR3 protein is CATSTSGQTHEQYF. CDR3 nucleotides: TGTGCCACCAGCACCTCGGGGCAAACTCACGAGCAGTACTTC. V usage is TRBV15 and J usage is TRBJ2-7, with D perhaps being TRBD1 or TRBD2 (5 bases each). This CDR3 comprises 14 residues. V shed 4 bases and J shed 5 bases, with 15 bases lying between them. Germline V gene data show CDR1 as LNHNV and CDR2 as YYDKDF (reference sequence).